This section outlines one TCR beta chain sequence together with its context. Its antigen is still unknown. Base qualities are not recorded, but no much larger clone differs from it by a single base. Receptor libraries were prepared by the immunoSEQ multiplex PCR assay. What TCRdb holds here is the immuneACCESS table cut down to in-frame rearrangements. Part of the clones is not present; checked against another copy, under half of the missing clones reflect an unresolved V gene, and the others are unexplained. Across this sample there are hundreds of thousands of clones, with around 89% seen only once. Clones ranked in the top ten supply 0.0095% to 0.012% of the sample. The data were taken from a study of shared T cell receptors in the human thymus (dated by TCRdb to the early 2020s). In terms of the full investigation: The study examined how self-reactive, shared T-cell receptor alpha chains are generated in the human thymus.

These data were also reused for a study on human thymus T cells. The other study reports the following: Donors were immunologically healthy infants undergoing open corrective cardiac surgery for congenital heart defects in Finland. Thymus tissue was collected as surgical resects that were removed during corrective cardiac surgery. Biased V and J gene segment usage appeared to be present in both thymic and peripheral blood repertoires. The related research reported highly overlapping thymic TCR repertoires among unrelated individuals. The study characterized TCR alpha and beta repertoires from seven to nine infant thymus samples and a few related peripheral blood samples. Donor ages ranging from 7 to 244 days were recorded, and a handful of male and a couple of female infants were included in the cohort. Thymocytes were freed from the tissue by mechanical means and kept at -70 degrees C as pellets of roughly 9-30 million cells. A QIAsymphony instrument was used to extract genomic DNA from frozen cell pellets. Using the immunoSEQ multiplex PCR assay, the TCRB and TCRAD loci were amplified from a standardized quantity of quality-controlled genomic DNA. The amplicons spanned the V(D)J region and were long enough to cover the CDR3 and allow V and J genes to be identified. Amplicon sequencing was performed on an Illumina platform through the commercial immunoSEQ service. Primer bias and sequencing errors were corrected as previously described, and TCRAD and TCRB definitions were based on the IMGT database. Repertoires were analysed with immunoSEQ Analyzer 3.0 and VDJTools, covering basic statistics, V/J segment usage, diversity estimates, rarefaction and pairwise overlap. Diversity was estimated using the Chao1, ChaoE, Efron-Thisted, Shannon and inverse Simpson indices, and was also estimated on datasets down-sampled to the size of the smallest sample. Repertoire overlap was determined by strict matching of CDR3 nucleotide sequence, V gene and J gene, and Jaccard-based multidimensional scaling clustering was applied. On average, thymus samples yielded about 730,000 unique TCRB clonotypes, whereas blood samples yielded 65,000 to 100,000.

The sequencing input was thymocytes. The receptor was isolated from a boy under three years old with a congenital heart defect. Donor details come from another sample of the same person, matched by shared clones.

The nucleotide sequence is given as TGCGCCAGCAGCTTGAGGCTAGCGGCAGCCCTACTGAGTCCAGATACGCAGTATTTT. Its protein product is CASSLRLAAALLSPDTQYF. This sequence uses TRBV5-1 and TRBJ2-3, with 7 bases in between that match TRBD2. Taken from the germline V gene, the CDR1 and CDR2 loops are SGHRS and YFSETQ. Trimming leaves V shorter by 1 base and J shorter by 4 bases, with the junction holding 18 bases beyond the gene matches. Inclusive of the bounding cysteine and phenylalanine, the CDR3 is 19 residues long. Here the CDR3 DNA is all that survives: 57 bases in frame from base 1.